The rows below give T cell receptor beta chains drawn from one sample of a study of tumor-infiltrating lymphocytes in primary liver carcinoma. TCRdb re-called the multiplex PCR reads through MiXCR, storing one row per CDR3 protein. The data show 300,000 to 400,000 distinct CDR3 sequences, less than 70% seen once. Source material: peripheral blood. These receptors originate from a man between 35 and 55 years old with primary liver carcinoma and hepatitis B virus infection. The CDR3 runs from the conserved cysteine through the conserved F or W. D genes are given only for firm matches. Expanded clones are given a class, and other clones once, few, many or no size at all.

size	J	V	D	DNA	CDR3
.	TRBJ2-1	TRBV5-6	.	TGTGCCAGCAGCTTGTTGAAAGGCTACAATGAGCAGTTCTTC	CASSLLKGYNEQFF
few	TRBJ2-5	TRBV11-2	.	TGTGCCAGCAACTTAGAGGCTGGGGGGCCGGAGACCCAGTACTTC	CASNLEAGGPETQYF
.	TRBJ2-7	TRBV12-3/TRBV12-4	.	TGTGCCAACAGTTTCGGGCGAACCTACGAGCAGTACTTC	CANSFGRTYEQYF
.	TRBJ2-5	TRBV6-6	TRBD2	TGTGCCACCAGTTACCTAGCGGGAAGGGAGACCCAGTACTTC	CATSYLAGRETQYF
.	TRBJ2-5	TRBV15	.	TGTGCCACCAGCAGAGACAGAACAACGGCCCAGTACTTC	CATSRDRTTAQYF
.	TRBJ2-1	TRBV5-1	.	TGCGCCAGCAGCCAAGGACAGATCAATGAGCAGTTCTTC	CASSQGQINEQFF
many	TRBJ2-3	TRBV6-1	.	TGTGCCAGCAGTGCTAGCACAGATACGCAGTATTTT	CASSASTDTQYF
.	TRBJ2-3	TRBV15	TRBD2	TGTGCCACCAGCCAGGATATATTCATAGCGGGAGTTGGGTCAGATACGCAGTATTTT	CATSQDIFIAGVGSDTQYF
many	TRBJ2-5	TRBV29-1	.	TGCAGCGTTGGTCAGAACCAAGAGACCCAGTACTTC	CSVGQNQETQYF
once	TRBJ1-1	TRBV11-2	.	TGTGTCAGCAGCTTATCCGAGGGCAACACTGAAGCTTTCTTT	CVSSLSEGNTEAFF
.	TRBJ2-4	TRBV13	TRBD2	TGTTCCAGCAGCCCCTGGGCGGGGGAAAACATTCAGTACTTC	CSSSPWAGENIQYF
few	TRBJ2-3	TRBV7-9	.	TGTGCCAGCAGCTTAGCCGGGATCATGACAGATACGCAGTATTTT	CASSLAGIMTDTQYF
.	TRBJ2-3	TRBV11-2	TRBD2	TGTGCCAGTAACTTACTGGCTAGCGGGGTGGCAGATACGCAGTACTTT	CASNLLASGVADTQYF
.	TRBJ2-7	TRBV30	TRBD2	TGTGCCTCATTAGCGGGAGGGCCTTACGAGCAGTACTTC	CASLAGGPYEQYF
few	TRBJ2-5	TRBV14	TRBD2	TGTGCCAGCAGCCAATACGCGGGAGTCCTTTTGGAGACCCAGTACTTC	CASSQYAGVLLETQYF
many	TRBJ1-2	TRBV4-1	.	TGCGCCAGCAGCCAAGATTCGGACCCTTTCTATGGCTACACCTTC	CASSQDSDPFYGYTF
many	TRBJ2-1	TRBV30	.	TGTGCCTGGAGTCCTACAGGGCTCAAACCCCCAAGGTCTCCCGTGATGGGGCAGTTCTTC	CAWSPTGLKPPRSPVMGQFF
many	TRBJ2-3	TRBV6-1	.	TGTGCCAGCAAAACAGAGGCCACAGATACGCAGTATTTT	CASKTEATDTQYF
.	TRBJ1-2	TRBV11-3	TRBD1	TGTGCCAGCAGAACGGGACAGGGGGTCGACTATGGCCACGCCTTC	CASRTGQGVDYGHAF
.	TRBJ2-1	TRBV30	.	TGTGCCTGGAGGGGCAATCGATACAATGAGCAGTTCTTC	CAWRGNRYNEQFF
few	TRBJ2-3	TRBV29-1	TRBD1	TGCAGCGTTCCCCGGGACAGGGGGCGCATTACGCAGTATTTT	CSVPRDRGRITQYF
many	TRBJ2-7	TRBV4-3	.	TGCGCCAGCAGCCAAGACACGGTTTCCTACGAGCAGTACTTC	CASSQDTVSYEQYF
few	TRBJ1-1	TRBV6-1	TRBD1	TGTGCCAGCAGTGAAGCCGGGACAGGGGGCGAGCGGAACACTGAAGCTTTCTTT	CASSEAGTGGERNTEAFF
many	TRBJ1-2	TRBV6-5	TRBD1	TGTGCCAGCGGGGACAGGGAGTCCCATGGCTACACCTTC	CASGDRESHGYTF
many	TRBJ1-2	TRBV29-1	.	TGCAGCGTTGAAGATCAAGGAGGTGGCTACACCTTC	CSVEDQGGGYTF
many	TRBJ1-4	TRBV6-1	.	TGTGCCAGCGGGGGGGTGCTGGATGAAAAACTGTTTTTT	CASGGVLDEKLFF
many	TRBJ2-7	TRBV6-6	.	TGTGCCAGCAACAGCGCTACGGCGGGTGAGCAGTACTTC	CASNSATAGEQYF
.	TRBJ1-4	TRBV12-3/TRBV12-4	TRBD1	TGTGCCAGCAGTTGGACAGGGGGTCATGAAAAACTGTTTTTT	CASSWTGGHEKLFF
few	TRBJ1-2	TRBV11-2	.	TGTGCCAGCAGATTCTCAATCAGAGGGGGAGGAGGCTACACCTTC	CASRFSIRGGGGYTF
.	TRBJ1-2	TRBV5-4	TRBD1	TGTGCCAGCAGCTTGGCAGGACAGGGTCACGGCTACACCTTC	CASSLAGQGHGYTF
.	TRBJ2-3	TRBV20-1	TRBD2	TGCAGTGCTAGTGCTACTAGCGGGAGGGAGTACACAGATACGCAGTATTTT	CSASATSGREYTDTQYF
.	TRBJ1-1	TRBV28	TRBD1	TGTGCCAGCAGTCCCCTGGGACAGGGGGACCTGAACACTGAAGCTTTCTTT	CASSPLGQGDLNTEAFF
.	TRBJ2-2	TRBV6-1	TRBD2	TGTGCCAGCACCACATTCCCCCCCTTGACTAGCGGTAACACCGGGGAACTGTTTTTT	CASTTFPPLTSGNTGELFF
.	TRBJ2-7	TRBV11-2	.	TGTGGCAGCCGGGTTGTTTACGAGCAGTACTTC	CGSRVVYEQYF
once	TRBJ2-1	TRBV11-2	.	TGTGCCAGCAGCCCGGAACTAGCCGACTACAATGAGCAGTCCTTC	CASSPELADYNEQSF
.	TRBJ2-3	TRBV5-5	TRBD1	TGTGCCAGCAGCTCCGAGACAGGGGTCTCGGATACGCAGTATTTT	CASSSETGVSDTQYF
few	TRBJ2-7	TRBV5-1	.	TGCGCCAGCAGCTTTGGGGGAGAACCCCACGAGCAGTACTTC	CASSFGGEPHEQYF
many	TRBJ1-4	TRBV29-1	.	TGCAGCGTAGGTGAAAAACTGTTTTTT	CSVGEKLFF
.	TRBJ2-1	TRBV7-9	.	TGTGCCAGCAGCCCTCCAGACAAATATGAGCAGTTCTTC	CASSPPDKYEQFF
.	TRBJ1-5	TRBV5-6	.	TGTGCCAGCAGCCCTGGCGGCGTGCATAGCATTCAGCCCCATCATTTT	CASSPGGVHSIQPHHF
.	TRBJ1-2	TRBV29-1	TRBD1	TGCAGCGTTGACAGGACAGGTGGCAGAGGTGGCTACACCTTC	CSVDRTGGRGGYTF
.	TRBJ1-2	TRBV7-8	.	TGTGCCAGCAGCCCGAACAGGGTTGTTGGCTATGGCTACACCTTC	CASSPNRVVGYGYTF
many	TRBJ2-7	TRBV12-3/TRBV12-4	TRBD2	TGTGCCAGCAGTTTATCAGCGGGAGGCTCCTACGAGCAGTACTTC	CASSLSAGGSYEQYF
.	TRBJ2-3	TRBV11-2	.	TGTGCCAGCAGCTTAGATCAGGGTCGATTAAGCGCTACGCAGTATTTT	CASSLDQGRLSATQYF
.	TRBJ2-2	TRBV11-1	.	TGTGCCTGCAGCTTAGCTAAATATACCGGGGAGCTGTTTTTT	CACSLAKYTGELFF
few	TRBJ2-1	TRBV20-1	.	TGCAGTGCCGAGGGATCCTACAATGAGCAGTTCTTC	CSAEGSYNEQFF
many	TRBJ2-7	TRBV5-5	.	TGTGCCAGCAGCTCGAGACAGGTTTCCTACGAGCAGTACTTC	CASSSRQVSYEQYF
many	TRBJ2-1	TRBV11-2	.	TGTGCCAGCAGCTACGTCGGTAGCCCCCATGAGCAGTTCTTC	CASSYVGSPHEQFF
few	TRBJ1-3	TRBV5-6	TRBD1	TGTGCCAGCAGCTTGGGACAGGGGGACACCATATATTTT	CASSLGQGDTIYF
.	TRBJ2-5	TRBV11-1	.	TGTGCCAGCAGCCAAACGAGGGAGGCAGAGACCCAGTACTTC	CASSQTREAETQYF
.	TRBJ2-1	TRBV11-2	.	TGTGTCAGCAGCCTTTCTAGCGTGAGGGGTCATGAGCAGTTCTTC	CVSSLSSVRGHEQFF
.	TRBJ2-3	TRBV11-2	.	TGTGTCAGTAGCGACCGCGGGACGGACCACACAGATACGCAGTATTTT	CVSSDRGTDHTDTQYF
.	TRBJ1-4	TRBV6-5	TRBD1	TGTGACAGCAGTTACGGGACAGGGGCCCATGAAAAACTGTTTTTT	CDSSYGTGAHEKLFF